This TCR beta chain was recorded in a study of blood T cells in healthy people across ages. Study results and caveats: Those diversity estimates obtained from one million T cells were thought to be underestimates.

Combining a sample-barcoded 5' primer with a J-beta primer mix, a second PCR ran for about 7 to 11 cycles. TCRdb recomputed calls from the 5' RACE reads with MiXCR, one row per CDR3 protein. Here the sample spans hundreds of thousands of distinct CDR3 sequences, 58% being singletons. In its sample, this clonotype was seen a few times. Its specificity is not known. This CDR3 is 14 amino acids long. Germline CDR1 MDHEN, CDR2 SYDVKM. V shed 3 bases and J shed 0 bases, with 9 bases lying between them. The rearrangement joins TRBV28 to TRBJ2-7; D perhaps matches TRBD1 (5 bases). The clonotype originates from a man in his thirties or forties in good health. The material sequenced was blood. Here the CDR3 reads CASSFHRSSYEQYF. CDR3 coding DNA: TGTGCCAGCAGTTTTCACAGGAGCTCCTACGAGCAGTACTTC.